This TCR beta chain was found in a study of early T cells in non-severe SARS-CoV-2 infection. Overall study context: Sequencing of unsorted whole blood was done on bulk RNA, leaving chains unpaired.

Study observations and caveats: Matches to VDJdb favored anti-spike CD8 responses and missed private and CD4 specificities.

Looked up from germline, CDR1 is SGDLS and CDR2 is YYNGEE. The CDR3 length is 14 residues. The junction had 2 bases not matched to a gene; V was cut back by 0 bases and J by 3 bases. Individual cDNA molecules were tagged with unique molecular identifiers. TCRdb recomputed calls from the 5' RACE reads with MiXCR, one row per CDR3 protein. The table includes about 54,000 distinct CDR3 sequences, roughly 8% detected once. There are a few counts of this clonotype. Its antigen is not known. This rearrangement joins TRBV9 to TRBJ1-2; 7 nucleotides agree with TRBD1. The clonotype originates from an adult who was a healthcare worker with PCR-confirmed SARS-CoV-2 infection or an uninfected control (not recorded which). The sequenced sample was whole blood, obtained at baseline. CDR3 in amino acids: CASSVEGQDYGYTF. CDR3 DNA sequence: TGTGCCAGCAGCGTAGAAGGACAGGACTATGGCTACACCTTC. The complete variable domain, with remaining parts taken from reference TRBV9 and TRBJ1-2, reads DSGVTQTPKHLITATGQRVTLRCSPRSGDLSVYWYQQSLDQGLQFLIQYYNGEERAKGNILERFSAQQFPDLHSELNLSSLELGDSALYFCASSVEGQDYGYTFGSGTRLTVV.